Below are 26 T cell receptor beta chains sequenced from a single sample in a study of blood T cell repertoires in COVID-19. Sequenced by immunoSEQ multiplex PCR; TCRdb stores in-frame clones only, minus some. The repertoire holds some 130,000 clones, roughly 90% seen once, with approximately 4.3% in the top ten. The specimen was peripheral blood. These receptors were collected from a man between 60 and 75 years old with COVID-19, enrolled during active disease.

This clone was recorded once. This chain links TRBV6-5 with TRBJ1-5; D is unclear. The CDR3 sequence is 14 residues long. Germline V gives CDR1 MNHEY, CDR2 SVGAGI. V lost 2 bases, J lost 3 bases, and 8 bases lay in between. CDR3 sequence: CASSYAGFNQPQHF. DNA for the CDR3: TGTGCCAGCAGTTACGCTGGCTTCAATCAGCCCCAGCATTTT.

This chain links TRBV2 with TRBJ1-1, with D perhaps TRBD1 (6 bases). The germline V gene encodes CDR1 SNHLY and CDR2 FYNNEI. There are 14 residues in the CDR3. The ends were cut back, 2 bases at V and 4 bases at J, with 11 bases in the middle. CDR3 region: CASSEQGPATEAFF. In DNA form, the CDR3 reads TGTGCCAGCAGTGAACAGGGGCCTGCCACTGAAGCTTTCTTT.

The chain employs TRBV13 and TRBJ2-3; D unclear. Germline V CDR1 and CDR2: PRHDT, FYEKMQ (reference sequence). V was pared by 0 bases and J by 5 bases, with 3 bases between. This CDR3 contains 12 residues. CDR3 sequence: CASSLGRDTQYF. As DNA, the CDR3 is TGTGCCAGCAGCTTAGGTAGAGATACGCAGTATTTT.

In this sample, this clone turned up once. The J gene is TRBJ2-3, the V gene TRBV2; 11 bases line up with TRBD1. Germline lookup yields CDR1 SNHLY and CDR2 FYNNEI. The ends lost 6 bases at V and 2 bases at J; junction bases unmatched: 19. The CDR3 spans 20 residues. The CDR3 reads CASSVRTGGSAGLSTDTQYF. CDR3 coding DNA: TGTGCCAGCAGCGTACGGACAGGGGGCTCTGCGGGGTTGTCCACAGATACGCAGTATTTT.

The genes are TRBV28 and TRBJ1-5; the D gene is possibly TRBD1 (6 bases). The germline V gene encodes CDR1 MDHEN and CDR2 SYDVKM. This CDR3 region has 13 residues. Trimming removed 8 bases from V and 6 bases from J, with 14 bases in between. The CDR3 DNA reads TGTGCCAGCGAAGGGGGGGCAGCTCAGCCCCAGCATTTT. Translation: CASEGGAAQPQHF.

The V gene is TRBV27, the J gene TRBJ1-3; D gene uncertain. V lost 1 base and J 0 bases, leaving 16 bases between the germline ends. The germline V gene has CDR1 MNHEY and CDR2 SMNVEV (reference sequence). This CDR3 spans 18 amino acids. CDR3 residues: CASSLFPAPTDSGNTIYF. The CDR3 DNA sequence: TGTGCCAGCAGTTTATTCCCCGCCCCTACAGACTCTGGAAACACCATATATTTT.

The CDR3 nucleotides read TGCGCCAGCAGCTTGGGACAGGCCCAAGAGACCCAGTACTTC. Translation gives CASSLGQAQETQYF. The chain has TRBV5-1 and TRBJ2-5, with D maybe TRBD1 (6 bases). Germline V gene sequence: CDR1 SGHRS, CDR2 YFSETQ. The ends were cut back, 0 bases at V and 1 base at J, with 7 bases in the middle. The length of the CDR3 is 14 residues.

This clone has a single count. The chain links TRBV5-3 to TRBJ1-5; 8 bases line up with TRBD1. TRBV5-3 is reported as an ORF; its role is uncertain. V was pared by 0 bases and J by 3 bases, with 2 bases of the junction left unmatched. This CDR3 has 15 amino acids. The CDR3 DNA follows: TGTGCCAGAAGCTTGGTGGGACAGGTCAATCAGCCCCAGCATTTT. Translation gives CARSLVGQVNQPQHF.

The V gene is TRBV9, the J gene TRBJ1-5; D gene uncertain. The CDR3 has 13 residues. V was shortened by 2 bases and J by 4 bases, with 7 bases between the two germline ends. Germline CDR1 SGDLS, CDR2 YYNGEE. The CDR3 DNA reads TGTGCCAGCAGCGTTGGGCTAAATCAGCCCCAGCATTTT. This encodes CASSVGLNQPQHF.

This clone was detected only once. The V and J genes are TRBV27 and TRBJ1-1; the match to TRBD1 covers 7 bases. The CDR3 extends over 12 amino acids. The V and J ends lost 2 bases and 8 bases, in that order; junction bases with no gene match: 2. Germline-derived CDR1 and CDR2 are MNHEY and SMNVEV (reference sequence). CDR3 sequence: CASSLTGAEAFF. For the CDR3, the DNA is TGTGCCAGCAGTTTAACAGGGGCAGAAGCTTTCTTT.

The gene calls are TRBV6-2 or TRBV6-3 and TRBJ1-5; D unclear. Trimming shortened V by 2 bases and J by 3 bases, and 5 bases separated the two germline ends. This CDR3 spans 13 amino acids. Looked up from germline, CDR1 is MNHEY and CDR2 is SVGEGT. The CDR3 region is CASSYVDNQPQHF. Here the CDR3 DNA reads TGTGCCAGCAGTTACGTAGACAATCAGCCCCAGCATTTT.

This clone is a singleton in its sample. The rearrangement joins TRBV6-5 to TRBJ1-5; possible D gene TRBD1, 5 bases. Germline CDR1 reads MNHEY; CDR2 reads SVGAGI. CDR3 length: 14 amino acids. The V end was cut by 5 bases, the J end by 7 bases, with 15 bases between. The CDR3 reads CASSPGAGGQPQHF. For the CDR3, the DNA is TGTGCCAGCAGTCCCGGGGCGGGGGGACAGCCCCAGCATTTT.

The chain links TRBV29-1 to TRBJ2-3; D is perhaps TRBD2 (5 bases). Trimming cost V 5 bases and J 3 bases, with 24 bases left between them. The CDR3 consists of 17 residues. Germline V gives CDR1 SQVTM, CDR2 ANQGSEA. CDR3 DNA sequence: TGCAGCGTTTCGGGATCTAGGCAGAGCCCCTTAACAGATACGCAGTATTTT. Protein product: CSVSGSRQSPLTDTQYF.

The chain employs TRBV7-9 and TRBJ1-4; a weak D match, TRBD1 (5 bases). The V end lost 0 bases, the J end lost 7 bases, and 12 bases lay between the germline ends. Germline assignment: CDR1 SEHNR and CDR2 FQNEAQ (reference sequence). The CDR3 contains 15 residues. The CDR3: CASSLAGGQGEKLFF. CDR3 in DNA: TGTGCCAGCAGCTTAGCCGGCGGCCAGGGTGAAAAACTGTTTTTT.

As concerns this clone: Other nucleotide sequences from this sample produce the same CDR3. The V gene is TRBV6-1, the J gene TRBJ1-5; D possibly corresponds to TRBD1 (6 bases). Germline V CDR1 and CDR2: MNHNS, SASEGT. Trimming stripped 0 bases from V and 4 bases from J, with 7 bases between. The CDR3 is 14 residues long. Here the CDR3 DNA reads TGTGCCAGCAGTGAAGCCAGGGGTAATCAGCCCCAGCATTTT. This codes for CASSEARGNQPQHF.

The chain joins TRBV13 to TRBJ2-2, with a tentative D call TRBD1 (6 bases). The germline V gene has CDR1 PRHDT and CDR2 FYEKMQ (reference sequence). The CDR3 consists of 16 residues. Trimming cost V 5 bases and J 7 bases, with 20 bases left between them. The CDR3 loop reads CASSQIPQGSGGELFF. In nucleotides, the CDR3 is TGTGCCAGCAGCCAGATTCCACAGGGATCCGGCGGGGAGCTGTTTTTT.

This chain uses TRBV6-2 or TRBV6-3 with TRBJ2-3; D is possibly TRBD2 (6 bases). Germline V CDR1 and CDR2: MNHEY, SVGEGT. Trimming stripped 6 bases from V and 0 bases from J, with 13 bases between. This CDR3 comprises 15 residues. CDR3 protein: CASSLSGPSTDTQYF. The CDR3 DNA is TGTGCCAGCAGCCTAAGCGGGCCTAGCACAGATACGCAGTATTTT.

This CDR3 is CASSRGHPSSYNSPLHF. In DNA, the CDR3 is TGTGCCAGCAGTAGAGGACACCCGAGCTCCTATAATTCACCCCTCCACTTT. This chain connects TRBV2 to TRBJ1-6, with D possibly TRBD1 on 5 matching bases. Germline assignment: CDR1 SNHLY and CDR2 FYNNEI. Trimming cost V 5 bases and J 0 bases, with 14 bases left between them. The CDR3 has 17 residues.

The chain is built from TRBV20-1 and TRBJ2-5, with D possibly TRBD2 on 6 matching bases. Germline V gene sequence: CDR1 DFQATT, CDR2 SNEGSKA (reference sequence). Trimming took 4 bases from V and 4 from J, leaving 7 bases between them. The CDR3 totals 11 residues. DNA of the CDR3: TGCAGTGCTATCGGGGGAGAGACCCAGTACTTC. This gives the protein CSAIGGETQYF.

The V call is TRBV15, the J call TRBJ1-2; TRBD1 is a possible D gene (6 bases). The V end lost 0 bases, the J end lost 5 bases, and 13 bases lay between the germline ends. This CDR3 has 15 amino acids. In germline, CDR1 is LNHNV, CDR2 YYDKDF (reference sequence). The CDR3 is CATSRDGTNLYGYTF. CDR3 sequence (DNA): TGTGCCACCAGCAGAGACGGGACAAATTTATATGGCTACACCTTC.

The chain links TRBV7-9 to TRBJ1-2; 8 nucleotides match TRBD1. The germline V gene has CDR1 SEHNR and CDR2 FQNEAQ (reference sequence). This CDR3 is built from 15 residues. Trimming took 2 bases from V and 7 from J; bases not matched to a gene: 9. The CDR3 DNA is TGTGCCAGCAGCTTAAGCGCATCGACAGGGGTTGGCTACACCTTC. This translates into CASSLSASTGVGYTF.

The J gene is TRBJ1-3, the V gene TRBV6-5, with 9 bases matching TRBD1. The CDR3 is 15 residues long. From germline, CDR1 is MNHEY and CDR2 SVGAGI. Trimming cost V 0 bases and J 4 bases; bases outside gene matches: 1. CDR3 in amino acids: CASSYSGQGGNTIYF. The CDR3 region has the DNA TGTGCCAGCAGTTACTCCGGACAGGGGGGAAACACCATATATTTT.

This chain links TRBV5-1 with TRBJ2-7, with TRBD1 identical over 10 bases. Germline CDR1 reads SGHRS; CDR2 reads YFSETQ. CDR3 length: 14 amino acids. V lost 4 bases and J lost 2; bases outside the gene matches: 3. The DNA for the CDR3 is TGCGCCAGCAGCCGGGACAGGGGTACCTACGAGCAGTACTTC. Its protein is CASSRDRGTYEQYF.

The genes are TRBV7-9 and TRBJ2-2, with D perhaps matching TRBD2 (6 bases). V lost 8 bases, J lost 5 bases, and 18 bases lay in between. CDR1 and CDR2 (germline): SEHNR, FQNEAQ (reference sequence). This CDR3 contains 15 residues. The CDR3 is CASGRGGSVTGELFF. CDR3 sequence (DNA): TGTGCCAGCGGACGAGGAGGGTCGGTGACCGGGGAGCTGTTTTTT.

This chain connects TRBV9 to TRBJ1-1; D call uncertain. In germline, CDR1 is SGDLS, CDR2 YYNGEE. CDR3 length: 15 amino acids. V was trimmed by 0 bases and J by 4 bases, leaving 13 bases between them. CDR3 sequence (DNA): TGTGCCAGCAGCGTAGGCCCGGGGTCGGTCACTGAAGCTTTCTTT. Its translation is CASSVGPGSVTEAFF.

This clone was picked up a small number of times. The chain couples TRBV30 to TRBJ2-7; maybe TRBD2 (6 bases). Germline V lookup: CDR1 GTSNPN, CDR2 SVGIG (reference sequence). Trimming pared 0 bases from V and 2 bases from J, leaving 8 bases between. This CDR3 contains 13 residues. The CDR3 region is CAWSVRGPYEQYF. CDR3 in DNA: TGTGCCTGGAGTGTGCGGGGACCCTACGAGCAGTACTTC.